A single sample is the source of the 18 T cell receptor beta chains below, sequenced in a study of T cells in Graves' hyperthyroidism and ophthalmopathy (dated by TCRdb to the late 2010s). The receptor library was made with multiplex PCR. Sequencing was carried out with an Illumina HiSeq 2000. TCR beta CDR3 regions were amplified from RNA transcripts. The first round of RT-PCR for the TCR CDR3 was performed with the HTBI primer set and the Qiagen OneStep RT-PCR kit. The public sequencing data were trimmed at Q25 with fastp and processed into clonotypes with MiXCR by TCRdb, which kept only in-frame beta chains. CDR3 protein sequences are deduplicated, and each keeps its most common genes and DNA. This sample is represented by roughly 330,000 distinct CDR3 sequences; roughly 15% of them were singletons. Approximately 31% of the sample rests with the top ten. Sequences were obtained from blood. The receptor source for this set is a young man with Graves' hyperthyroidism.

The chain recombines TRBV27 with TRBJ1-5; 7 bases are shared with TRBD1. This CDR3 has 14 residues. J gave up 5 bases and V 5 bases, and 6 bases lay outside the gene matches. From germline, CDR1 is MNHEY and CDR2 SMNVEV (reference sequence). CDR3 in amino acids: CASSLRQGHQPQHF. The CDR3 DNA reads TGTGCCAGCAGTCTCCGACAGGGTCATCAGCCCCAGCATTTT.

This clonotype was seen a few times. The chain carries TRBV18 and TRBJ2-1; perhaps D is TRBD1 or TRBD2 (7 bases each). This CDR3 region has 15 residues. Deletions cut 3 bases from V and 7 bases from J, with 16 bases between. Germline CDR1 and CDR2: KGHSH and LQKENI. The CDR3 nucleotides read TGTGCCAGCTCACCGATTCGACAGGGAGGGAATGAGCAGTTCTTC. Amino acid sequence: CASSPIRQGGNEQFF.

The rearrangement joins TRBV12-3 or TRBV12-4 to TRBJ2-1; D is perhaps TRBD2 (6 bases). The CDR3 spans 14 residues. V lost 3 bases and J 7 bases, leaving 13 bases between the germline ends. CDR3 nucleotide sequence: TGTGCCAGCAGTTTCGGGAGACGAATAAATGAGCAGTTCTTC. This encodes CASSFGRRINEQFF.

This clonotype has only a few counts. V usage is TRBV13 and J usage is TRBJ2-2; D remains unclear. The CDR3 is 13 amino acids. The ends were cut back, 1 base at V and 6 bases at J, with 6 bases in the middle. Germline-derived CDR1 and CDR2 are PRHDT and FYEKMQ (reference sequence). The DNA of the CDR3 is TGTGCCAGCAGCTTAGCCTTGGCCGGGGAGCTGTTTTTT. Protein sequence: CASSLALAGELFF. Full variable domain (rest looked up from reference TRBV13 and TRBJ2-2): AAGVIQSPRHLIKEKRETATLKCYPIPRHDTVYWYQQGPGQDPQFLISFYEKMQSDKGSIPDRFSAQQFSDYHSELNMSSLELGDSALYFCASSLALAGELFFGEGSRLTVL.

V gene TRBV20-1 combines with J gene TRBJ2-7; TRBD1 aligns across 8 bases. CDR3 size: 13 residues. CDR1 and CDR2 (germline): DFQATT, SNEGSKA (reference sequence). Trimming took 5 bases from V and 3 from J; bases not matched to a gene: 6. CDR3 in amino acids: CSARPGQDYEQYF. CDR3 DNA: TGCAGTGCTCGACCGGGACAGGACTACGAGCAGTACTTC.

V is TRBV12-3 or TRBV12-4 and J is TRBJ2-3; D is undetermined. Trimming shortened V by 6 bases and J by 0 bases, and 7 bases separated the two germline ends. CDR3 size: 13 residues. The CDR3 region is CASSVVSTDTQYF. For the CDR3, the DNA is TGTGCCAGCAGCGTGGTTAGCACAGATACGCAGTATTTT.

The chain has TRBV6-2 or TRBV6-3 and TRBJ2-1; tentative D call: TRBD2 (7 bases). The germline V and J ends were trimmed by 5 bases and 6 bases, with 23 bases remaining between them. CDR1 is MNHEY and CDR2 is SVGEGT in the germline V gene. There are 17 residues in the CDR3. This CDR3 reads CASSLLGGGAPGNEQFF. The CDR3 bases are TGTGCCAGCAGTCTGCTGGGCGGGGGCGCCCCCGGCAATGAGCAGTTCTTC.

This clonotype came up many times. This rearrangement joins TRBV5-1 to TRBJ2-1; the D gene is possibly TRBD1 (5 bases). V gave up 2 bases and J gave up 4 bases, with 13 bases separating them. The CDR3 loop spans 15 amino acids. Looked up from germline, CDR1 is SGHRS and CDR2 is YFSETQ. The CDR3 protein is CASSLRGLGYNEQFF. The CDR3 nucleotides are TGCGCCAGCAGCTTAAGGGGCCTCGGGTACAATGAGCAGTTCTTC. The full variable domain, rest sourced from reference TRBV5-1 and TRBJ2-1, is KAGVTQTPRYLIKTRGQQVTLSCSPISGHRSVSWYQQTPGQGLQFLFEYFSETQRNKGNFPGRFSGRQFSNSRSEMNVSTLELGDSALYLCASSLRGLGYNEQFFGPGTRLTVL.

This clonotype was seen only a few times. CDR3 region: CASSPYQGAGGADTQYF. CDR3 coding DNA: TGTGCCAGCAGCCCATACCAGGGGGCGGGAGGAGCAGATACGCAGTATTTT. V gene TRBV7-2 combines with J gene TRBJ2-3; D assignment may be TRBD1 or TRBD2 (8 bases each). Trimming removed 5 bases from V and 4 bases from J, with 22 bases in between. Germline values: CDR1 SGHTA, CDR2 FQGNSA. The CDR3 runs to 17 residues.

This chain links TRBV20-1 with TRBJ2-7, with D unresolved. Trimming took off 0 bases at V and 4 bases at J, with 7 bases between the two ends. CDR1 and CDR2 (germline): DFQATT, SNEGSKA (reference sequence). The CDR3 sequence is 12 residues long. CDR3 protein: CSARDQMYEQYF. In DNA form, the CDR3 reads TGCAGTGCTAGAGATCAGATGTACGAGCAGTACTTC.

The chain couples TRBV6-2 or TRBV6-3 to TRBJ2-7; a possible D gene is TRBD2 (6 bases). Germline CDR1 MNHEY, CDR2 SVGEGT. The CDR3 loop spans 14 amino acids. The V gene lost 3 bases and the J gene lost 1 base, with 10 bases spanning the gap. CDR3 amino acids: CASSYSGNSYEQYF. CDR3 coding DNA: TGTGCCAGCAGTTATAGCGGCAATTCCTACGAGCAGTACTTC.

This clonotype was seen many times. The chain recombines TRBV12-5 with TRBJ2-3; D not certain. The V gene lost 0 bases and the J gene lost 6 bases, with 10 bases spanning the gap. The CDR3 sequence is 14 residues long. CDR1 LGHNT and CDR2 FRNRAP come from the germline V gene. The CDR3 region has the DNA TGTGCTAGTGGTTTGGTAAGGGTAGCTGATACGCAGTATTTT. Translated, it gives CASGLVRVADTQYF.

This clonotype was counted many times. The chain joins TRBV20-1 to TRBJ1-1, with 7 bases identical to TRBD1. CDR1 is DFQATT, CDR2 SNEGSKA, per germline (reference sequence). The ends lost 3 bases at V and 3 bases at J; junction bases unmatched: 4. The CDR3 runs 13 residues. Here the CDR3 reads CSARDTGDTEAFF. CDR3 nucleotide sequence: TGCAGTGCTAGGGACACAGGGGACACTGAAGCTTTCTTT.

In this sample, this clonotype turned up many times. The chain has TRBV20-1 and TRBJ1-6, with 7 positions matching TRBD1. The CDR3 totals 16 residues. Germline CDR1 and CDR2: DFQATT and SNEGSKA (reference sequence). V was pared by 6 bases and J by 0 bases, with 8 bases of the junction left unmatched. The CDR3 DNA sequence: TGCAGTGCCCGGGACAGAACTAGCTCCTATAATTCACCCCTCCACTTT. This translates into CSARDRTSSYNSPLHF.

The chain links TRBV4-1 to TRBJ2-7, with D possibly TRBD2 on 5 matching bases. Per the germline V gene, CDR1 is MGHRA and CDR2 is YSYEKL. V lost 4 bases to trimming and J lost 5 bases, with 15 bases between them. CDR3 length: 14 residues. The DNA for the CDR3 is TGCGCCAGCAGCCTCCTGGGCCGGCGGGACGAGCAGTACTTC. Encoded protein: CASSLLGRRDEQYF.

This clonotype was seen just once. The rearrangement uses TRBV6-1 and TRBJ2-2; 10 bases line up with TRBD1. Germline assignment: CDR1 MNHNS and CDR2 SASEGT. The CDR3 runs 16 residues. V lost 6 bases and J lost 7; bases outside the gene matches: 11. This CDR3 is CASSTRDRGTSGELFF. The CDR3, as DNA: TGTGCCAGCAGCACCCGGGACAGGGGAACGAGCGGGGAGCTGTTTTTT.

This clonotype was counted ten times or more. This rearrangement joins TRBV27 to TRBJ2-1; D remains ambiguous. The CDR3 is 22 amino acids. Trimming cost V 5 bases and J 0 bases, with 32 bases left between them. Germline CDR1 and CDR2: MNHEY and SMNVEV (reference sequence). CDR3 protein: CASSDDFHHSEHIPSSYNEQFF. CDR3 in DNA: TGTGCCAGCAGTGATGATTTCCACCACTCTGAGCACATCCCGAGCTCCTACAATGAGCAGTTCTTC.

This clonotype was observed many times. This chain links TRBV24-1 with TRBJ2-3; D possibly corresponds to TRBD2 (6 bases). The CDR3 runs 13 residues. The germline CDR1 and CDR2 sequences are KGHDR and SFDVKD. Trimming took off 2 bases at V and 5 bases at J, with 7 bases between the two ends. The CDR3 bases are TGTGCCACCAGTGATTCGGGAGAAGATACGCAGTATTTT. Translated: CATSDSGEDTQYF.